This T cell receptor (beta chain) was identified during a study of blood T cells in healthy people across ages. The CDR3 covers 13 residues. V lost 6 bases to trimming and J lost 8 bases; unmatched junction nucleotides: 5. Findings and limits, study-wide: Changes seen in expanded clonotypes were possibly confounded by donor CMV status left unknown.

Next came a second PCR, run for about 7 to 12 cycles, which used a sample-barcoded 5' primer along with a J-beta primer mix. TCRdb reprocessed the 5' RACE reads via MiXCR and lists one record per CDR3 protein. The sample yields 800,000 to 1,300,000 distinct CDR3 sequences, 20% to 25% seen once. This clonotype was seen a few times. Its antigen is not identified. These data were also filed under a second study, of T cells of mothers and their children.

Sequencing was done on a sample of blood. The clonotype comes from a girl aged 2-10 years in good health. This chain uses TRBV12-3 or TRBV12-4 with TRBJ2-1, with TRBD1 identical over 9 bases. The CDR3 coding sequence is TGTGCCAGCAGCCCGACAGGGGGGGATGAGCAGTTCTTC. It translates to CASSPTGGDEQFF.